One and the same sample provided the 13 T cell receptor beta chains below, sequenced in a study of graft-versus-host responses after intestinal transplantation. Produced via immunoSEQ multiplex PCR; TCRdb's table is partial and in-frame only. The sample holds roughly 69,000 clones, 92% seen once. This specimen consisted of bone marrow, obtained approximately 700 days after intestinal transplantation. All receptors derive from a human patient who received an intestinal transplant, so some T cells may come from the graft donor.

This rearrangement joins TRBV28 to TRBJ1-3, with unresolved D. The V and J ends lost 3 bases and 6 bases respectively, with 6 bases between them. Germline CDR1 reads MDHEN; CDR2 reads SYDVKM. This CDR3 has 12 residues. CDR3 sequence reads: CASSFHLNTIYF. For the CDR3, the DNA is TGTGCCAGCAGTTTCCATCTAAACACCATATATTTT.

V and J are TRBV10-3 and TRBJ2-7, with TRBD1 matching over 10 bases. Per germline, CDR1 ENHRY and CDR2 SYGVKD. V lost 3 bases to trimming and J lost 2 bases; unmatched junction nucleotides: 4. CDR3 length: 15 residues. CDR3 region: CAISDLDRGTYEQYF. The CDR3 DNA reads TGTGCCATCAGTGACTTGGACAGGGGGACCTACGAGCAGTACTTC.

The CDR3 loop reads CASSYGGDTRLYEQYF. The DNA for the CDR3 is TGTGCCAGCAGTTACGGTGGGGATACTCGGCTCTACGAGCAGTACTTC. The chain uses TRBV27 and TRBJ2-7, with D uncertain. This CDR3 has 16 residues. The germline gives CDR1 MNHEY, CDR2 SMNVEV (reference sequence). V was pared by 4 bases and J by 3 bases, with 19 bases between.

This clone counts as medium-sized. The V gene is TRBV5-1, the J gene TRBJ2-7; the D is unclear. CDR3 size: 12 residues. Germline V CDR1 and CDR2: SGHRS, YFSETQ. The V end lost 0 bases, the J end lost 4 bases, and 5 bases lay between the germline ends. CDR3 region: CASSLVSYEQYF. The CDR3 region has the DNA TGCGCCAGCAGCTTGGTCTCTTACGAGCAGTACTTC.

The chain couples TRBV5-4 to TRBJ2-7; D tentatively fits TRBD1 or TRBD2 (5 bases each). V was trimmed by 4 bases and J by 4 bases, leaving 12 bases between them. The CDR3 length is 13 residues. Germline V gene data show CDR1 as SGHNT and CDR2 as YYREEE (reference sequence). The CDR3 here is CASSVGTVYEQYF. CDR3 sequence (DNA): TGTGCCAGCAGCGTGGGGACGGTATACGAGCAGTACTTC. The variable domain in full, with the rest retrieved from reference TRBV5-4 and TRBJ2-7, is ETGVTQSPTHLIKTRGQQVTLRCSSQSGHNTVSWYQQALGQGPQFIFQYYREEENGRGNFPPRFSGLQFPNYSSELNVNALELDDSALYLCASSVGTVYEQYFGPGTRLTVT.

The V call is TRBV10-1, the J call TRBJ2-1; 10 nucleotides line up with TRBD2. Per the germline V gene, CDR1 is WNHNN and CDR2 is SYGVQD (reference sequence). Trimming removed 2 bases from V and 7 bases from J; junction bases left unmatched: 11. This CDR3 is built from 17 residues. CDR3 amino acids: CASSENLPSGSRNEQFF. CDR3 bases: TGCGCCAGCAGTGAGAATCTTCCTAGCGGGAGTAGGAATGAGCAGTTCTTC.

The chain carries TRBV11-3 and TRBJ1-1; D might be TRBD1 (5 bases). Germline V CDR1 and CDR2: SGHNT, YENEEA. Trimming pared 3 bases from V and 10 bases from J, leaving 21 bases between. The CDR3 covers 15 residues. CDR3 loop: CASSFLGQGLGGAFF. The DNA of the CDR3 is TGTGCCAGCAGCTTTCTGGGCCAGGGCCTGGGTGGAGCTTTCTTT.

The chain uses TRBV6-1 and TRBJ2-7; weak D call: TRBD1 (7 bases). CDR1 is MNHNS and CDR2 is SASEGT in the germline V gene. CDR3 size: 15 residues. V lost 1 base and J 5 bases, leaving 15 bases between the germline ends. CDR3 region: CASSEVQGGRDEQYF. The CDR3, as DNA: TGTGCCAGCAGTGAAGTCCAGGGGGGAAGGGACGAGCAGTACTTC.

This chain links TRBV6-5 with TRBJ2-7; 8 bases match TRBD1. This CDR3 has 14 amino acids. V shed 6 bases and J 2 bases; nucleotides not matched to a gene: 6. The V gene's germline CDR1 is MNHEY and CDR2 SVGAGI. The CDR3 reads CASSGRTGTYEQYF. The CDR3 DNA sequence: TGTGCCAGCAGCGGGCGGACAGGGACCTACGAGCAGTACTTC.

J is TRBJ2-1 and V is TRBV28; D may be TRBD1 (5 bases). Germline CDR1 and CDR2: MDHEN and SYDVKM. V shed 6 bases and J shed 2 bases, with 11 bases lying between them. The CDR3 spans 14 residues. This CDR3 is CASSFDRPYNEQFF. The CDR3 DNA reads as TGTGCCAGCAGCTTTGACAGACCCTACAATGAGCAGTTCTTC.

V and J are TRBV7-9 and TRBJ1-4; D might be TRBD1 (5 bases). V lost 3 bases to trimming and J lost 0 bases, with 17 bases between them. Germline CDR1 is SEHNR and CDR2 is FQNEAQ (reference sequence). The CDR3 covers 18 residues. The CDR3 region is CASSFGTALDATNEKLFF. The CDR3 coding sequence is TGTGCCAGCAGCTTCGGGACGGCTTTGGATGCAACTAATGAAAAACTGTTTTTT. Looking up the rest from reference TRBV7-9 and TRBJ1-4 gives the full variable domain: DTGVSQNPRHKITKRGQNVTFRCDPISEHNRLYWYRQTLGQGPEFLTYFQNEAQLEKSRLLSDRFSAERPKGSFSTLEIQRTEQGDSAMYLCASSFGTALDATNEKLFFGSGTQLSVL.

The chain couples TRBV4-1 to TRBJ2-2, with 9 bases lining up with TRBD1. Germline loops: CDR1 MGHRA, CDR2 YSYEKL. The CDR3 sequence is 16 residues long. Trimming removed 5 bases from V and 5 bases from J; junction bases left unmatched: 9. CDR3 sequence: CASSYPGTGRTGELFF. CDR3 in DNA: TGCGCCAGCAGCTACCCCGGGACAGGGCGAACCGGGGAGCTGTTTTTT.

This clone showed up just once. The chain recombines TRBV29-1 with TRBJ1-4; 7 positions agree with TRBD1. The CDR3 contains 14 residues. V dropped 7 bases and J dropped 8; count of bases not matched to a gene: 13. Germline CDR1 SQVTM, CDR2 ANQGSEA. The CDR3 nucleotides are TGCAGCGAAAGAAGTGTAGGGGGCGAGGAAAAACTGTTTTTT. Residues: CSERSVGGEEKLFF.